The 21 T cell receptor beta chains in this list originate from one sample, sequenced in a study of radiotherapy plus CTLA-4 blockade in lung cancer (dated by TCRdb to 2016 to 2019). Library construction relied on the immunoSEQ multiplex PCR assay. Not all clones reach the TCRdb copy of this immuneACCESS table, which keeps in-frame sequences only. Checked studies attribute under half of the gap to unresolved V genes and leave the rest unexplained. The sample table holds 80,000 or so clones, of which roughly 79% were seen once. The ten largest clones add up to around 4% of the sample. This specimen consisted of peripheral blood, obtained from a patient treated with radiotherapy plus ipilimumab. The receptors were sampled from a human donor with non-small cell lung cancer who had a partial response to radiotherapy plus ipilimumab. Some clones in this sample may be carry-over from other donors' samples.

V usage is TRBV28 and J usage is TRBJ2-7; the D gene is possibly TRBD1 (6 bases). Germline V gives CDR1 MDHEN, CDR2 SYDVKM. V lost 5 bases and J 0 bases, leaving 17 bases between the germline ends. This CDR3 has 16 residues. This chain's CDR3 is CASSPFGRGSSYEQYF. DNA of the CDR3: TGTGCCAGCAGTCCTTTCGGAAGGGGGAGCTCCTACGAGCAGTACTTC.

The CDR3 loop reads CASSVGPEAFNSPLHF. The CDR3 bases are TGTGCCAGCAGCGTAGGACCCGAGGCTTTTAATTCACCCCTCCACTTT. J is TRBJ1-6 and V is TRBV9; no clear D. V dropped 0 bases and J dropped 6 bases, with 13 bases sitting between them. CDR1 and CDR2 (germline): SGDLS, YYNGEE. The CDR3 consists of 16 residues.

CDR3 in DNA: TGTGCCAGCAGTGTGATACAGGGAAACACCATATATTTT. Amino acid sequence: CASSVIQGNTIYF. This rearrangement joins TRBV2 to TRBJ1-3; D call uncertain. V was cut by 4 bases and J by 4 bases, with 8 bases left in between. The CDR3 contains 13 residues. Germline V gene lookup returns CDR1 SNHLY and CDR2 FYNNEI.

V gene TRBV11-3 combines with J gene TRBJ2-1, with 7 positions matching TRBD2. The germline CDR1 and CDR2 sequences are SGHNT and YENEEA. Trimming cost V 6 bases and J 4 bases; bases outside gene matches: 9. The CDR3 is made up of 15 amino acids. CDR3 sequence: CASSVQRGWYNEQFF. The CDR3 DNA reads as TGTGCCAGCAGTGTCCAGCGGGGTTGGTACAATGAGCAGTTCTTC.

V gene TRBV6-5 combines with J gene TRBJ2-7; 8 bases fit TRBD1. The CDR3 contains 14 residues. V lost 6 bases and J lost 2; bases outside the gene matches: 6. Germline V gives CDR1 MNHEY, CDR2 SVGAGI. The CDR3 sequence: CASSKPGQAYEQYF. The CDR3 bases are TGTGCCAGCAGCAAACCGGGACAGGCCTACGAGCAGTACTTC.

The rearrangement links TRBV5-1 to TRBJ2-5; maybe TRBD2 (6 bases). This CDR3 contains 16 residues. Germline V gene sequence: CDR1 SGHRS, CDR2 YFSETQ. Deletions cut 7 bases from V and 4 bases from J, with 23 bases between. CDR3 protein: CASSVITSPGGETQYF. The CDR3 DNA reads as TGCGCCAGCTCCGTAATTACTAGCCCCGGGGGAGAGACCCAGTACTTC.

Here the CDR3 reads CASSSIGIRGQGEKLFF. CDR3 in DNA: TGTGCCAGCAGCTCTATAGGCATTAGGGGGCAGGGTGAAAAACTGTTTTTT. The chain combines TRBV28 with TRBJ1-4, with 7 nucleotides matching TRBD1. The V and J ends lost 6 bases and 7 bases, in that order; junction bases with no gene match: 17. The CDR3 has 17 residues. Germline CDR1 is MDHEN and CDR2 is SYDVKM.

The chain couples TRBV6-1 to TRBJ1-1; the match to TRBD1 covers 8 bases. In germline, CDR1 is MNHNS, CDR2 SASEGT. V was clipped by 6 bases and J by 3 bases; unmatched bases: 9. The CDR3 totals 15 residues. This CDR3 reads CASRAPGTGHTEAFF. The CDR3 nucleotides are TGTGCCAGCAGAGCCCCCGGGACAGGCCACACTGAAGCTTTCTTT.

The V and J genes are TRBV5-6 and TRBJ2-3, with D possibly matching TRBD2 (6 bases). CDR1 SGHDT and CDR2 YYEEEE come from the germline V gene. Trimming stripped 0 bases from V and 5 bases from J, with 10 bases between. The CDR3 runs to 14 residues. CDR3 residues: CASSLAFSGDTQYF. The CDR3 DNA reads TGTGCCAGCAGCTTGGCGTTTAGCGGAGATACGCAGTATTTT.

The chain combines TRBV19 with TRBJ2-1; TRBD2 matches 7 bases. Germline lookup yields CDR1 LNHDA and CDR2 SQIVND (reference sequence). This CDR3 spans 15 amino acids. The junction had 13 bases not matched to a gene; V was cut back by 7 bases and J by 7 bases. CDR3 in DNA: TGTGCCAGTACATGGCGGGAGTCTATGAGGAATGAGCAGTTCTTC. This codes for CASTWRESMRNEQFF.

The gene calls are TRBV6-5 and TRBJ1-2; 9 bases line up with TRBD1. The CDR3 contains 15 residues. V dropped 6 bases and J dropped 6; count of bases not matched to a gene: 11. The germline V gene encodes CDR1 MNHEY and CDR2 SVGAGI. The DNA for the CDR3 is TGTGCCAGCAGAATCGGGACAGGGCGGTACGATGGCTACACCTTC. This encodes CASRIGTGRYDGYTF.

The chain couples TRBV5-1 to TRBJ1-2; D is ambiguous. CDR3 size: 13 residues. CDR1 is SGHRS, CDR2 YFSETQ, per germline. The V end lost 4 bases, the J end lost 8 bases, and 15 bases lay between the germline ends. CDR3: CASSGSPTGGYTF. CDR3 sequence (DNA): TGCGCCAGCAGCGGGTCACCGACCGGGGGCTACACCTTC.

This clone has just a few counts. V gene TRBV28 combines with J gene TRBJ1-2, with a tentative D call TRBD1 (6 bases). Germline V gene data show CDR1 as MDHEN and CDR2 as SYDVKM. V shed 5 bases and J shed 0 bases, with 13 bases lying between them. The CDR3 runs 15 residues. CDR3 sequence reads: CASSVRGGSNYGYTF. In DNA, the CDR3 is TGTGCCAGCAGTGTGCGGGGGGGCTCTAACTATGGCTACACCTTC.

This clone was observed once. The V call is TRBV5-1, the J call TRBJ2-7; 14 bases are a match to TRBD2. Germline V gives CDR1 SGHRS, CDR2 YFSETQ. CDR3 length equals 15 residues. With V trimmed by 4 bases and J by 3 bases, 3 bases remained unmatched. The CDR3 DNA is TGCGCCAGCAGCGTAGGGACTAGCGGGAGCTACGAGCAGTACTTC. This sequence encodes CASSVGTSGSYEQYF.

The chain uses TRBV6-5 and TRBJ2-1; no clear D. The CDR3 totals 13 residues. The V end was cut by 5 bases, the J end by 6 bases, with 11 bases between. CDR1 MNHEY and CDR2 SVGAGI come from the germline V gene. The CDR3 bases are TGTGCCAGCAGTCCGAACTTTTCCAATGAGCAGTTCTTC. This codes for CASSPNFSNEQFF.

The chain employs TRBV29-1 and TRBJ1-2; 8 bases fit TRBD1. This CDR3 contains 14 residues. J gave up 3 bases and V 6 bases, and 9 bases lay outside the gene matches. CDR1 is SQVTM and CDR2 is ANQGSEA in the germline V gene. Written as DNA, the CDR3 is TGCAGCGTCCTACAGGGGGGAGGCGACTATGGCTACACCTTC. Its translation: CSVLQGGGDYGYTF. The full variable domain, completed using reference TRBV29-1 and TRBJ1-2, is SAVISQKPSRDICQRGTSLTIQCQVDSQVTMMFWYRQQPGQSLTLIATANQGSEATYESGFVIDKFPISRPNLTFSTLTVSNMSPEDSSIYLCSVLQGGGDYGYTFGSGTRLTVV.

The chain couples TRBV6-1 to TRBJ2-5; TRBD1 agrees at 8 bases. The J call may be mistaken, given a closer DNA end match to TRBJ2-7. The CDR3 covers 16 residues. The V gene's germline CDR1 is MNHNS and CDR2 SASEGT. In nucleotides, the CDR3 is TGTGCCAGCAGTGAAGAGTCCGGGACAGGAGCCTACGAGCAGTACTTC. Its protein product is CASSEESGTGAYEQYF.

This clone came up once. This chain links TRBV28 with TRBJ2-4; a weak D match, TRBD1 (6 bases). V lost 4 bases and J lost 0, with 10 bases in between. Germline CDR1 is MDHEN and CDR2 is SYDVKM. The CDR3 has 15 residues. The CDR3 DNA reads TGTGCCAGCAGTTCAACAGGGATAGCCAAAAACATTCAGTACTTC. Translated: CASSSTGIAKNIQYF.

This clone has only one observation. The chain employs TRBV11-1 and TRBJ1-1, with D uncertain. Germline loops: CDR1 SGHAT, CDR2 FQDESV (reference sequence). The CDR3 is 15 amino acids. V lost 3 bases and J lost 3, with 14 bases in between. The CDR3 nucleotides are TGTGCCAGCAGCTTTACGATCGGGTCCTACACTGAAGCTTTCTTT. Its translation: CASSFTIGSYTEAFF.

This clone was seen more than once but under ten times. The CDR3 reads CASSLGNRGANTEAFF. CDR3 nucleotide sequence: TGTGCCAGCAGTTTAGGGAACAGGGGGGCAAACACTGAAGCTTTCTTT. The gene calls are TRBV27 and TRBJ1-1; TRBD1 agrees at 8 bases. The V gene's germline CDR1 is MNHEY and CDR2 SMNVEV (reference sequence). V was pared by 2 bases and J by 2 bases, with 7 bases of the junction left unmatched. The CDR3 contains 16 residues.

The rearrangement joins TRBV29-1 to TRBJ1-1; 7 bases fit TRBD1. With 6 bases clipped from V and 1 base from J, the junction kept 11 bases outside the gene matches. Germline values: CDR1 SQVTM, CDR2 ANQGSEA. This CDR3 comprises 15 residues. DNA for the CDR3: TGCAGCGTGGGAGAATCGGACAGGACGAACACTGAAGCTTTCTTT. Translated: CSVGESDRTNTEAFF.